This entry lists 30 T cell receptor beta chains sequenced from one sample in a study of control samples from healthy donors and cancer patients. The data were produced by immunoSEQ multiplex PCR, yet TCRdb's version contains in-frame clones alone and is incomplete. The table lists 150,000 to 200,000 clones, 85% to 90% of them singletons. Input material: blood. These receptor sequences come from a man aged 30-40 years in good health.

The chain has TRBV7-9 and TRBJ1-5; 10 nucleotides match TRBD1. Germline V gene data show CDR1 as SEHNR and CDR2 as FQNEAQ (reference sequence). Germline trimming cut 3 bases from V and 2 bases from J; bases unmatched to any gene: 4. The CDR3 loop spans 16 amino acids. The CDR3 DNA reads as TGTGCCAGCAGCTTGACAGGGGGCTTGGGCAATCAGCCCCAGCATTTT. Amino acid sequence: CASSLTGGLGNQPQHF.

The chain's CDR3 is CASKIYGNVKNIQYF. The DNA for the CDR3 is TGTGCCAGCAAGATTTACGGGAATGTCAAAAACATTCAGTACTTC. The chain couples TRBV6-5 to TRBJ2-4, with D possibly TRBD2 on 5 matching bases. Per germline, CDR1 MNHEY and CDR2 SVGAGI. V was pared by 7 bases and J by 3 bases, with 16 bases between. This CDR3 has 15 amino acids.

The chain is built from TRBV30 and TRBJ1-2, with D perhaps matching TRBD1 (5 bases). Trimming took 1 base from V and 5 from J, leaving 11 bases between them. This CDR3 region has 13 residues. Per germline, CDR1 GTSNPN and CDR2 SVGIG (reference sequence). The chain's CDR3 is CAWSARQGYGYTF. The CDR3, as DNA: TGTGCCTGGAGTGCACGGCAGGGTTATGGCTACACCTTC.

This sequence joins TRBV6-6 and TRBJ1-4; 7 bases line up with TRBD1. The CDR3 has 15 amino acids. The V gene's germline CDR1 is MNHNY and CDR2 SVGAGI (reference sequence). V was pared by 4 bases and J by 8 bases, with 10 bases of the junction left unmatched. DNA of the CDR3: TGTGCCAGCAGTTCCACCGGACAGGCTCCAGAAAAACTGTTTTTT. Translating it yields CASSSTGQAPEKLFF.

The genes are TRBV7-9 and TRBJ2-7, with TRBD1 matching over 7 bases. The CDR3 has 19 amino acids. Trimming removed 4 bases from V and 0 bases from J; junction bases left unmatched: 18. Germline assignment: CDR1 SEHNR and CDR2 FQNEAQ (reference sequence). The DNA of the CDR3 is TGTGCCAGCAGCTCTTATCAGACCTCGGGACAGAGAGCCTCCTACGAGCAGTACTTC. Translating it yields CASSSYQTSGQRASYEQYF.

CDR3 bases: TGTGCCAGCAGCTTTGGATCAGACACTGAAGCTTTCTTT. It is translated as CASSFGSDTEAFF. J is TRBJ1-1 and V is TRBV7-3; D is uncertain. With 3 bases removed from V and 3 bases from J, the gap between germline ends came to 8 bases. This CDR3 region has 13 residues. Germline V gives CDR1 SGHTA, CDR2 FQGTGA.

This chain links TRBV2 with TRBJ2-3, with a weak D call TRBD2 (5 bases). The CDR3 totals 15 residues. CDR1 is SNHLY and CDR2 is FYNNEI in the germline V gene. Trimming took off 0 bases at V and 1 base at J, with 8 bases between the two ends. The DNA for the CDR3 is TGTGCCAGCAGTGAAGCCGGGGTGGGCACAGATACGCAGTATTTT. Translation: CASSEAGVGTDTQYF.

This chain connects TRBV4-2 to TRBJ2-1; 10 bases line up with TRBD2. Germline V gene sequence: CDR1 LGHNA, CDR2 YNFKEQ. This CDR3 has 18 residues. The ends lost 3 bases at V and 7 bases at J; junction bases unmatched: 15. The CDR3 sequence: CASSQTLLSGGSGNEQFF. The CDR3 DNA sequence: TGTGCCAGCAGCCAGACCCTACTTAGCGGGGGGTCCGGGAATGAGCAGTTCTTC.

This CDR3 is CASSDHAMNTEAFF. DNA of the CDR3: TGTGCCAGCAGCGATCACGCCATGAACACTGAAGCTTTCTTT. The chain is built from TRBV7-9 and TRBJ1-1; D is unresolved. The V end lost 5 bases, the J end lost 0 bases, and 10 bases lay between the germline ends. The CDR3 consists of 14 residues. The germline V gene has CDR1 SEHNR and CDR2 FQNEAQ (reference sequence).

The rearrangement links TRBV24-1 to TRBJ2-5, with D possibly TRBD1 on 6 matching bases. Trimming shortened V by 7 bases and J by 4 bases, and 15 bases separated the two germline ends. CDR1 is KGHDR and CDR2 is SFDVKD in the germline V gene. CDR3 length: 14 residues. The CDR3 loop reads CATSSGDKRETQYF. CDR3 bases: TGTGCCACCAGCTCAGGGGATAAGAGAGAGACCCAGTACTTC.

V and J are TRBV19 and TRBJ2-7; D is possibly TRBD1 or TRBD2 (5 bases each). With 3 bases removed from V and 1 base from J, the gap between germline ends came to 16 bases. Germline values: CDR1 LNHDA, CDR2 SQIVND (reference sequence). The CDR3 runs to 16 residues. The CDR3 DNA sequence: TGTGCCAGTAGTATCCGTGGTGGGACCCCATCCTACGAGCAGTACTTC. Protein: CASSIRGGTPSYEQYF. Variable domain in full (rest from reference TRBV19 and TRBJ2-7): DGGITQSPKYLFRKEGQNVTLSCEQNLNHDAMYWYRQDPGQGLRLIYYSQIVNDFQKGDIAEGYSVSREKKESFPLTVTSAQKNPTAFYLCASSIRGGTPSYEQYFGPGTRLTVT.

The chain uses TRBV11-1 and TRBJ1-6, with TRBD1 identical over 7 bases. Germline V gives CDR1 SGHAT, CDR2 FQDESV (reference sequence). V lost 3 bases, J lost 10 bases, and 6 bases stayed unmatched. The CDR3 contains 14 residues. The CDR3 region is CASSLWDRRSPLHF. The CDR3 DNA reads as TGTGCCAGCAGCTTGTGGGACAGAAGATCACCCCTCCACTTT. Full variable domain (remainder filled in from reference TRBV11-1 and TRBJ1-6): EAEVAQSPRYKITEKSQAVAFWCDPISGHATLYWYRQILGQGPELLVQFQDESVVDDSQLPKDRFSAERLKGVDSTLKIQPAELGDSAMYLCASSLWDRRSPLHFGNGTRLTVT.

This sequence joins TRBV6-2 or TRBV6-3 and TRBJ1-1; D is perhaps TRBD1 (5 bases). The V end was cut by 4 bases, the J end by 1 base, with 16 bases between. Germline V gives CDR1 MNHEY, CDR2 SVGEGT. This CDR3 is 16 amino acids long. CDR3 sequence: CASSSIINQGNTEAFF. DNA for the CDR3: TGTGCCAGCAGTTCTATTATAAACCAGGGGAACACTGAAGCTTTCTTT.

The V gene is TRBV14, the J gene TRBJ1-1, with 7 bases lining up with TRBD1. Germline values: CDR1 SGHDN, CDR2 FVKESK. J was trimmed by 3 bases and V by 7 bases; bases with no gene match: 8. This CDR3 comprises 14 residues. Here the CDR3 DNA reads TGTGCCAGCACCTTTATTGACAGGGACACTGAAGCTTTCTTT. Translating it yields CASTFIDRDTEAFF.

This chain connects TRBV7-8 to TRBJ2-5; no clear D gene. Germline values: CDR1 SGHVS, CDR2 FQNEAQ. V was clipped by 5 bases and J by 5 bases, with 6 bases between them. The length of the CDR3 is 11 residues. The CDR3 sequence: CASSRRETQYF. The CDR3 DNA is TGTGCCAGCAGCCGGCGCGAGACCCAGTACTTC.

V is TRBV5-5 and J is TRBJ1-1; D is perhaps TRBD1 (5 bases). The CDR3 totals 15 residues. Germline V gene lookup returns CDR1 SGHKS and CDR2 YYEKEE (reference sequence). Trimming left V 4 bases short and J 3 bases short, with 16 bases between. In DNA, the CDR3 is TGTGCCAGCAGCATATCCGGGACCCCCGACACTGAAGCTTTCTTT. Translating gives CASSISGTPDTEAFF.

This chain uses TRBV6-2 or TRBV6-3 with TRBJ2-5; no firm D call. This CDR3 region has 15 residues. With 5 bases removed from V and 5 bases from J, the gap between germline ends came to 18 bases. CDR1 is MNHEY and CDR2 is SVGEGT in the germline V gene. The CDR3 DNA sequence: TGTGCCAGCAGTCCCCCCCCGGGCAGAAGCGAGACCCAGTACTTC. This translates into CASSPPPGRSETQYF.

The table lists this clone with a count of one. V usage is TRBV28 and J usage is TRBJ2-6; 7 nucleotides match TRBD2. This CDR3 has 16 residues. Germline lookup yields CDR1 MDHEN and CDR2 SYDVKM. V shed 6 bases and J 0 bases; nucleotides not matched to a gene: 5. CDR3 amino acids: CASRIGTTSGANVLTF. CDR3 bases: TGTGCCAGCAGAATAGGGACTACCTCTGGGGCCAACGTCCTGACTTTC.

The chain couples TRBV29-1 to TRBJ1-4, with D possibly being TRBD1 (6 bases). V lost 5 bases, J lost 4 bases, and 11 bases lay in between. The CDR3 consists of 13 residues. CDR1 is SQVTM, CDR2 ANQGSEA, per germline. The CDR3 here is CSVRQDNNEKLFF. The DNA of the CDR3 is TGCAGCGTTCGACAGGATAATAATGAAAAACTGTTTTTT.

In DNA form, the CDR3 reads TGTGCCAGCAGCCAACTGGAAAACACCATATATTTT. Residues: CASSQLENTIYF. The chain uses TRBV3-1 (or the pseudogene TRBV3-2) and TRBJ1-3; D remains unclear. Trimming pared 2 bases from V and 6 bases from J, leaving 5 bases between. The CDR3 is made up of 12 amino acids. Germline assignment: CDR1 LGHDT and CDR2 YNNKEL (reference sequence).

The chain uses TRBV15 and TRBJ1-5, with D unclear. The CDR3 contains 16 residues. Per the germline V gene, CDR1 is LNHNV and CDR2 is YYDKDF (reference sequence). The V end was cut by 0 bases, the J end by 5 bases, with 14 bases between. The DNA for the CDR3 is TGTGCCACCAGCAGAGATAATCGGGCAGGTGATCAGCCCCAGCATTTT. Residues: CATSRDNRAGDQPQHF.

The V call is TRBV24-1, the J call TRBJ2-1; 9 bases line up with TRBD2. The CDR3 contains 14 residues. V dropped 9 bases and J dropped 7; count of bases not matched to a gene: 9. CDR1 KGHDR and CDR2 SFDVKD come from the germline V gene. CDR3 loop: CATSGLAGFNEQFF. The CDR3 bases are TGTGCCACCTCAGGGCTAGCGGGGTTTAATGAGCAGTTCTTC.

V gene TRBV5-5 combines with J gene TRBJ2-7; D not certain. The V end lost 4 bases, the J end lost 4 bases, and 15 bases lay between the germline ends. CDR3 length: 14 residues. Germline V gene sequence: CDR1 SGHKS, CDR2 YYEKEE (reference sequence). The CDR3 loop reads CASSQDHPAYEQYF. CDR3 sequence (DNA): TGTGCCAGCAGCCAGGATCACCCCGCTTACGAGCAGTACTTC.

The chain carries TRBV28 and TRBJ2-2; no clear D. Trimming took 8 bases from V and 6 from J, leaving 16 bases between them. The CDR3 is made up of 14 amino acids. In germline, CDR1 is MDHEN, CDR2 SYDVKM. CDR3 loop: CASGWVSLAGELFF. CDR3 sequence (DNA): TGTGCCAGCGGGTGGGTTTCATTGGCCGGGGAGCTGTTTTTT.

The rearrangement uses TRBV2 and TRBJ1-5; no reliable D call. CDR1 and CDR2 from the germline V gene are SNHLY and FYNNEI. Trimming took off 4 bases at V and 1 base at J, with 5 bases between the two ends. CDR3 length: 13 residues. For the CDR3, the DNA is TGTGCCAGCAGTGCTTTCAGCAATCAGCCCCAGCATTTT. Amino acid sequence: CASSAFSNQPQHF.

The chain combines TRBV3-1 (or the pseudogene TRBV3-2) with TRBJ2-3, with 10 bases fitting TRBD2. V lost 1 base to trimming and J lost 5 bases; unmatched junction nucleotides: 9. This CDR3 has 17 residues. Germline CDR1 reads LGHDT; CDR2 reads YNNKEL (reference sequence). The CDR3: CASSQGESGGARDTQYF. The CDR3 DNA sequence: TGTGCCAGCAGCCAAGGAGAAAGCGGGGGGGCCCGAGATACGCAGTATTTT.

The chain has TRBV6-6 and TRBJ1-1; 8 bases map to TRBD1. The CDR3 spans 15 residues. Germline trimming cut 6 bases from V and 6 bases from J; bases unmatched to any gene: 12. Per germline, CDR1 MNHNY and CDR2 SVGAGI (reference sequence). Written as DNA, the CDR3 is TGTGCCAGCAGCAATACTCTGACAGGGGACCCTGAAGCTTTCTTT. Its protein is CASSNTLTGDPEAFF.

This clone was picked up a small number of times. This sequence joins TRBV28 and TRBJ1-2; no clear D. Trimming removed 8 bases at V and 8 bases at J, with 12 bases between. Germline-derived CDR1 and CDR2 are MDHEN and SYDVKM. CDR3 size: 11 residues. This CDR3 reads CASRSRHGYTF. CDR3 nucleotide sequence: TGTGCCAGCCGGAGCCGGCACGGCTACACCTTC.

The rearrangement links TRBV2 to TRBJ2-7; D is uncertain. Germline V gene data show CDR1 as SNHLY and CDR2 as FYNNEI. This CDR3 comprises 14 residues. The ends were cut back, 4 bases at V and 2 bases at J, with 12 bases in the middle. CDR3 in DNA: TGTGCCAGCAGTGGGACCCCTAACCCCTACGAGCAGTACTTC. Translated, it gives CASSGTPNPYEQYF. Combining the CDR3 with reference TRBV2 and TRBJ2-7 gives the whole variable domain EPEVTQTPSHQVTQMGQEVILRCVPISNHLYFYWYRQILGQKVEFLVSFYNNEISEKSEIFDDQFSVERPDGSNFTLKIRSTKLEDSAMYFCASSGTPNPYEQYFGPGTRLTVT.

The V gene is TRBV6-6, the J gene TRBJ1-2, with D possibly being TRBD1 (5 bases). Germline CDR1 reads MNHNY; CDR2 reads SVGAGI (reference sequence). This CDR3 is 14 amino acids long. Deletions cut 6 bases from V and 4 bases from J, with 15 bases between. In DNA form, the CDR3 reads TGTGCCAGCAGGGGGGGAACTTGGAGCTATGGCTACACCTTC. This gives the protein CASRGGTWSYGYTF.